Included here is one TCR beta chain sequence, with context. What it recognizes is unknown. The repertoire was sequenced with immunoSEQ multiplex PCR; TCRdb's copy has only in-frame clones and lacks some. This table holds 51,000 or so clones, less than 85% found once. This sample is drawn from a study of OX40 agonist ivuxolimab in advanced cancers. Across the study: Males comprised approximately 84% of the group, whose mean age was around 62 years (range roughly 20 to 90). Of the participants, about 40% had some prior anti-PD-1, anti-PD-L1 or anti-CTLA-4 therapy, which was allowed. Study-wide results and limits: Low levels of normalized T-cell clonal expansion also appeared in some nonresponders.

The receptor was derived from an adult with an advanced solid tumor such as melanoma, head and neck, liver or kidney cancer. The starting material was CD4+ or CD8+ T cells sorted from blood, obtained in a trial of the OX40 agonist ivuxolimab.

This CDR3 reads CASSPRGQISYEQYF. The CDR3 DNA follows: TGTGCCAGCTCACCCAGGGGGCAGATCTCCTACGAGCAGTACTTC. The chain employs TRBV27 and TRBJ2-7; 8 nucleotides agree with TRBD1. The junction had 9 bases not matched to a gene; V was cut back by 8 bases and J by 0 bases. This CDR3 spans 15 amino acids. Germline V gene data show CDR1 as MNHEY and CDR2 as SMNVEV (reference sequence).